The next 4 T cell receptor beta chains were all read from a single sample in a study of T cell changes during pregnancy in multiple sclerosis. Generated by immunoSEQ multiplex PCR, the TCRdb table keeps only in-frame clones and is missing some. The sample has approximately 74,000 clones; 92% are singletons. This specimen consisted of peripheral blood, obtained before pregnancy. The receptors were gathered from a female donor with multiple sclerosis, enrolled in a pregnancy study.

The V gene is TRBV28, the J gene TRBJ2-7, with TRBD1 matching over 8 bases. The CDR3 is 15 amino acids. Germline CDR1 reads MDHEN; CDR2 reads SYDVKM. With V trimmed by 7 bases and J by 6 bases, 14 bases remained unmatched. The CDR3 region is CASTVRGDRGSEQYF. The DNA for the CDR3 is TGTGCCAGCACTGTCAGGGGAGACAGGGGTAGCGAGCAGTACTTC.

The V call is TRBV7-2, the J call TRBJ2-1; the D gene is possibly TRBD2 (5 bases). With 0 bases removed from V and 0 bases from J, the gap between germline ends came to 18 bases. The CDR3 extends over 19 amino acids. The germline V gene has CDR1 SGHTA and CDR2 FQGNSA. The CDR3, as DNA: TGTGCCAGCAGCTTAGCTGGAGGTATGTGGGTAAGCTCCTACAATGAGCAGTTCTTC. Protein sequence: CASSLAGGMWVSSYNEQFF.

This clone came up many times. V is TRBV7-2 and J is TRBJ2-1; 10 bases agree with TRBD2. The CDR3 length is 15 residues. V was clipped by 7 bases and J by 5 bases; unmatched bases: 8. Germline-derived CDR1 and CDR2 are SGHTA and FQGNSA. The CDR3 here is CASNNAGTSDNEQFF. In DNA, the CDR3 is TGTGCCAGCAACAATGCCGGGACTAGCGACAATGAGCAGTTCTTC.

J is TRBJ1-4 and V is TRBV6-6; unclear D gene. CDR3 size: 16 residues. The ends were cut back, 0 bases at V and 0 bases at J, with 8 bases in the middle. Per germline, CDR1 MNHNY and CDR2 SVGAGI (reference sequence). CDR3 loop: CASSYSPPATNEKLFF. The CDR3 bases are TGTGCCAGCAGTTACTCGCCGCCAGCAACTAATGAAAAACTGTTTTTT.